Listed here are 3 T cell receptor beta chains from one sample, sequenced in a study of T-cell memory formation after mild COVID-19. TCRdb re-derived calls from the 5' RACE reads in MiXCR, one entry per CDR3 protein. The data contain around 340,000 distinct CDR3 sequences, roughly an eighth of them singletons. The specimen sequenced was PBMCs or a T cell subset sorted from them (not recorded which). All receptors derive from a young man who had mild COVID-19 (a few samples of this study predate the infection). Cell type and time point are not known.

This clonotype came up a few times. The V call is TRBV12-3 or TRBV12-4, the J call TRBJ2-2; TRBD1 agrees at 7 bases. V shed 3 bases and J 7 bases; nucleotides not matched to a gene: 5. The CDR3 runs to 14 residues. DNA for the CDR3: TGTGCCAGCAGTTTTAGGGGGCGCGACGGGGAGCTGTTTTTT. Amino acids: CASSFRGRDGELFF.

The chain is built from TRBV29-1 and TRBJ1-4, with a possible D match to TRBD1 (6 bases). The CDR3 consists of 13 residues. The germline V gene has CDR1 SQVTM and CDR2 ANQGSEA. With 8 bases removed from V and 8 bases from J, the gap between germline ends came to 18 bases. For the CDR3, the DNA is TGCAGCTATACAGGGCCAGGGCGAGAAAAACTGTTTTTT. Its protein is CSYTGPGREKLFF.

J is TRBJ2-1 and V is TRBV4-1; a weak D match, TRBD2 (6 bases). The length of the CDR3 is 11 residues. Germline V CDR1 and CDR2: MGHRA, YSYEKL. Trimming removed 6 bases from V and 10 bases from J, with 10 bases in between. The CDR3, as DNA: TGCGCCAGCAGGCGGGGCGGCGAGCAGTTCTTC. This encodes CASRRGGEQFF.